This TCR beta chain is from a study of cytomegalovirus exposure and HLA in healthy donors. Study-wide results and limits: In vitro work confirmed that a few CMV-associated chains recognize CMV antigens.

It was with 60 Vbeta and 13 Jbeta primers that the PCR ran. This table comes from immunoSEQ multiplex PCR, and its TCRdb copy is limited to in-frame clones, with some not included. The data show 75,000 to 90,000 clones, 70% to 80% seen once. This CDR3 is 16 amino acids long. Germline V lookup: CDR1 SGHKS, CDR2 YYEKEE (reference sequence). The germline V and J ends were trimmed by 5 bases and 3 bases, with 19 bases remaining between them. About this clone: Its antigen is not known.

The J gene is TRBJ2-3, the V gene TRBV5-5, with a tentative D call TRBD1 (6 bases). This clonotype was obtained from a man aged 30-40 years in good health and CMV-seropositive. The sequencing input was PBMCs. The CDR3 DNA follows: TGTGCCAGCAGTCGAAGTTTAGGGGGACGGACAGATACGCAGTATTTT. This codes for CASSRSLGGRTDTQYF.